This T cell receptor beta chain was sequenced for a study of shared clonotypes between healthy human individuals. The data were produced by immunoSEQ multiplex PCR, yet TCRdb's version contains in-frame clones alone and is incomplete. Counted here are more than 850,000 clones, roughly 74% occurring once; the ten biggest clones make up 0.52%. Concerning this clone: Its target is unknown.

Study-level results: The expectation was that sequencing depth would affect clonotype sharing among donors.

The germline gives CDR1 MDHEN, CDR2 SYDVKM. This CDR3 is built from 12 residues. The V end lost 2 bases, the J end lost 7 bases, and 8 bases lay between the germline ends. This sequence was found in a young man in good health. Some clones in this sample may be carry-over from other donors' samples. Sequencing used memory CD4+ T cells from PBMCs. Subset described: CD45RA-negative fraction. The chain carries TRBV28 and TRBJ2-5; D call uncertain. CDR3 protein: CASSLIFGTQYF. CDR3 DNA: TGTGCCAGCAGTTTAATATTTGGGACCCAGTACTTC.